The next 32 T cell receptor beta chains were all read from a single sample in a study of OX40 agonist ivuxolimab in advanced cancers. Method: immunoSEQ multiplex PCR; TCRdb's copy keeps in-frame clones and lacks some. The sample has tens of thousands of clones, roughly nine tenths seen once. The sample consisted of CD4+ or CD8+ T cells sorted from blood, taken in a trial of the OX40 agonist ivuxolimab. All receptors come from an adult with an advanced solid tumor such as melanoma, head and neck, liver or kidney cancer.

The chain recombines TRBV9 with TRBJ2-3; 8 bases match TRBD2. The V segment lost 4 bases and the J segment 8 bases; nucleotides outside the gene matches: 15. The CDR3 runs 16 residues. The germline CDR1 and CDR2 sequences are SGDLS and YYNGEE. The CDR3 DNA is TGTGCCAGCAGCCCTAACTGGCGGGAGGCTGAGGTTACGCAGTATTTT. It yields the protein CASSPNWREAEVTQYF.

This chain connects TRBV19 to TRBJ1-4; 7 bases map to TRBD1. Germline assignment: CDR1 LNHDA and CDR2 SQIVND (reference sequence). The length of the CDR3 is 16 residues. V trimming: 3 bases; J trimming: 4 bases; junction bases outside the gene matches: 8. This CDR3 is CASSMDTGAGNEKLFF. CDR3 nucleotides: TGTGCCAGTAGTATGGATACAGGGGCCGGTAATGAAAAACTGTTTTTT.

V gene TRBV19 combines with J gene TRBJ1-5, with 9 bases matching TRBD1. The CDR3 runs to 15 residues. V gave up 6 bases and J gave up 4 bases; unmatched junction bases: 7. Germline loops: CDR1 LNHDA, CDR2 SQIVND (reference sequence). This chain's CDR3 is CASRETGGGNQPQHF. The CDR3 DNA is TGTGCCAGTAGGGAAACAGGGGGCGGGAATCAGCCCCAGCATTTT. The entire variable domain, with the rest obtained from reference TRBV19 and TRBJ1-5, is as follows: DGGITQSPKYLFRKEGQNVTLSCEQNLNHDAMYWYRQDPGQGLRLIYYSQIVNDFQKGDIAEGYSVSREKKESFPLTVTSAQKNPTAFYLCASRETGGGNQPQHFGDGTRLSIL.

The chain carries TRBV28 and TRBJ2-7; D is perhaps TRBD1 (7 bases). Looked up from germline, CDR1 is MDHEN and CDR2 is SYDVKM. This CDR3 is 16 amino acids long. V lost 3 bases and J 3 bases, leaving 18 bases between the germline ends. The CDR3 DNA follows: TGTGCCAGCAGTTTTCACCCAGGACAGGAGGGCTACGAGCAGTACTTC. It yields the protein CASSFHPGQEGYEQYF.

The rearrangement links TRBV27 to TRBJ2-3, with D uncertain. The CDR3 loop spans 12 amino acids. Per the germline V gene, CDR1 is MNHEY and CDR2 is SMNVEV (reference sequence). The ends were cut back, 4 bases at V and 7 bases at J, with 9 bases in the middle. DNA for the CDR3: TGTGCCAGCAGTTCCTGGGGAAATACGCAGTATTTT. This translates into CASSSWGNTQYF.

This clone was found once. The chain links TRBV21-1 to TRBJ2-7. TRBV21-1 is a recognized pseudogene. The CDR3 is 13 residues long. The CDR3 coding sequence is TGTGCCAGCAGCAAAATTGTGACCGAGGACCTACTCTTC. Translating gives CASSKIVTEDLLF.

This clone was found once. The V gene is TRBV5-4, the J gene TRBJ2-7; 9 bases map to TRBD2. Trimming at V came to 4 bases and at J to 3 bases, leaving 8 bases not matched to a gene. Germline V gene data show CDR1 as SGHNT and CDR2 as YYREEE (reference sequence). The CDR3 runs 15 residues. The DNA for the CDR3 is TGTGCCAGCAGCCCCGGGGTGACTAGCGGCTACGAGCAGTACTTC. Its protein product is CASSPGVTSGYEQYF.

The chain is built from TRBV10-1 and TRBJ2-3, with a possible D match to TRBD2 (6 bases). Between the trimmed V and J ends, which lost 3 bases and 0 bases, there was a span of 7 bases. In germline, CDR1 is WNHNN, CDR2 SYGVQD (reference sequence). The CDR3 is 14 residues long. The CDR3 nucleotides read TGCGCCAGCAGTGACGGGAGAAGCACAGATACGCAGTATTTT. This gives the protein CASSDGRSTDTQYF.

The CDR3: CASSQDPGGEQFF. CDR3 DNA sequence: TGCGCCAGCAGCCAAGATCCCGGAGGGGAGCAGTTCTTC. V usage is TRBV4-3 and J usage is TRBJ2-1, with a tentative D call TRBD2 (6 bases). Trimming took off 0 bases at V and 10 bases at J, with 10 bases between the two ends. CDR1 is LGHNA and CDR2 is YSLEER in the germline V gene. The CDR3 is 13 residues long.

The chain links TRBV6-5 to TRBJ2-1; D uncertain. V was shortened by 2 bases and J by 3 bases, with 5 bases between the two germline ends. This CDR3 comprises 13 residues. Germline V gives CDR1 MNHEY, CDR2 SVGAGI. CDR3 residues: CASSYHNYNEQFF. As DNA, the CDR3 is TGTGCCAGCAGTTACCACAACTACAATGAGCAGTTCTTC.

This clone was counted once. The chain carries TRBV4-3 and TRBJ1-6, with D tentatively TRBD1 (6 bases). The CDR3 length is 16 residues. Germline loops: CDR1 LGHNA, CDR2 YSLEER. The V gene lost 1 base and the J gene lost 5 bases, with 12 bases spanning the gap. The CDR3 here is CASSQVWGHNNSPLHF. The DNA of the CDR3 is TGCGCCAGCAGCCAAGTATGGGGACATAATAATTCACCCCTCCACTTT.

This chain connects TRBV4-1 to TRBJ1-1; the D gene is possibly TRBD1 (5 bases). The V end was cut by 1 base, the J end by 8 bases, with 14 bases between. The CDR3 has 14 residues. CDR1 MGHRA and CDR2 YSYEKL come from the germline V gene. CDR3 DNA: TGCGCCAGCAGCCAAGTGATTATGCAGGGAGAAGCTTTCTTT. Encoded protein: CASSQVIMQGEAFF.

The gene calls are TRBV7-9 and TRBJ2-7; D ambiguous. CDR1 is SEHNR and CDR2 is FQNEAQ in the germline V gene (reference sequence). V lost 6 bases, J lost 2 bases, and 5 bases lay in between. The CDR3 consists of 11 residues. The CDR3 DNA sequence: TGTGCCAGCAGTTCTACCTACGAGCAGTACTTC. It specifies CASSSTYEQYF. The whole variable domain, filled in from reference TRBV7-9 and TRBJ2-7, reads DTGVSQNPRHKITKRGQNVTFRCDPISEHNRLYWYRQTLGQGPEFLTYFQNEAQLEKSRLLSDRFSAERPKGSFSTLEIQRTEQGDSAMYLCASSSTYEQYFGPGTRLTVT.

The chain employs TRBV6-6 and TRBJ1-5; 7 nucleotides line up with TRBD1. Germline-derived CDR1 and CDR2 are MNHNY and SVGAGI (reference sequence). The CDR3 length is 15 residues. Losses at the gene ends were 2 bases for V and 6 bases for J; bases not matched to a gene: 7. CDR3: CASSYPDREGQPQHF. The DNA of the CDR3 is TGTGCCAGCAGTTACCCCGACAGGGAAGGTCAGCCCCAGCATTTT.

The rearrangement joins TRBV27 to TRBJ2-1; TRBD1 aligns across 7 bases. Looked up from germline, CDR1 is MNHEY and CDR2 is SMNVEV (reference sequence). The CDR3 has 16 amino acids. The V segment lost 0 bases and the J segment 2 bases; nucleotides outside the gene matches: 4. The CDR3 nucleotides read TGTGCCAGCAGTTTATCGCAGGGGGAGACCTACAATGAGCAGTTCTTC. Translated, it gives CASSLSQGETYNEQFF.

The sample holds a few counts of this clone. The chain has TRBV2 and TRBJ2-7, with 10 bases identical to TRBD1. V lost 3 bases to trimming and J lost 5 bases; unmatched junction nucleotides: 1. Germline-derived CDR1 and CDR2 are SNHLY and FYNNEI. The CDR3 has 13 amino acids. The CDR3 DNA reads TGTGCCAGCAGTGAGGGACAGGGGAACGAGCAGTACTTC. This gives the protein CASSEGQGNEQYF.

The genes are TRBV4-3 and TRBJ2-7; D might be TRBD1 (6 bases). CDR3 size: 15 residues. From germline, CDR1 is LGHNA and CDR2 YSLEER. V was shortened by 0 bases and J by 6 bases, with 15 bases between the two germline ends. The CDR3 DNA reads TGCGCCAGCAGCCAAGACAGGACAGCGGTCTCCGAGCAGTACTTC. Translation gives CASSQDRTAVSEQYF.

The chain's CDR3 is CASSEGRISTDTQYF. The CDR3, as DNA: TGTGCCAGCAGTGAAGGGCGGATTAGCACAGATACGCAGTATTTT. The chain is built from TRBV2 and TRBJ2-3, with D unclear. CDR1 is SNHLY and CDR2 is FYNNEI in the germline V gene. V was pared by 1 base and J by 0 bases, with 8 bases between. The CDR3 runs to 15 residues.

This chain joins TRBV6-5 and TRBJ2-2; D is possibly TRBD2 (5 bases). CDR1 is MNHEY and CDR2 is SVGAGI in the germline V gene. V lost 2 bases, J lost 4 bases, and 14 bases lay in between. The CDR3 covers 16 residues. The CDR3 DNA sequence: TGTGCCAGCAGTTACCGGCGGAGCGGTAGCACCGGGGAGCTGTTTTTT. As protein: CASSYRRSGSTGELFF.

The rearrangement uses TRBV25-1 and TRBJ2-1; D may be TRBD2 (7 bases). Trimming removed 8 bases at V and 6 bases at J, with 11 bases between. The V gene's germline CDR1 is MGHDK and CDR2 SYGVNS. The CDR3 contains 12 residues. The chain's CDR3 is CASGAGANEQFF. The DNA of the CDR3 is TGTGCCAGCGGGGCGGGGGCCAATGAGCAGTTCTTC.

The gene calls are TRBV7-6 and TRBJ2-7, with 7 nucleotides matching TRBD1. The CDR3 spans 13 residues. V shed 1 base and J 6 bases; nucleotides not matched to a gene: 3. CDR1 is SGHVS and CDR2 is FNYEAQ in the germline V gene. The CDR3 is CASSLGGQLEQYF. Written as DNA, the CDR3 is TGTGCCAGCAGCTTAGGGGGACAGCTCGAGCAGTACTTC. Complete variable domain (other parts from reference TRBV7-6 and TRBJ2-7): GAGVSQSPRYKVTKRGQDVALRCDPISGHVSLYWYRQALGQGPEFLTYFNYEAQQDKSGLPNDRFSAERPEGSISTLTIQRTEQRDSAMYRCASSLGGQLEQYFGPGTRLTVT.

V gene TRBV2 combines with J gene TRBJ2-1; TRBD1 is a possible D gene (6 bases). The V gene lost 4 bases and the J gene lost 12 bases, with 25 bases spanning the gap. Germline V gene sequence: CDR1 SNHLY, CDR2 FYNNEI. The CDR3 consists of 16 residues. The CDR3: CASSGNREKSWSGQFF. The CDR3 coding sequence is TGTGCCAGCAGTGGCAACAGGGAAAAGAGTTGGAGTGGGCAGTTCTTC.

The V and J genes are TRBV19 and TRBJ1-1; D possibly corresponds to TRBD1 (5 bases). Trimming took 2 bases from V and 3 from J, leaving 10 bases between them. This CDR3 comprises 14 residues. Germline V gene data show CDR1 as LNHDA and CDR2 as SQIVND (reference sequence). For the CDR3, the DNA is TGTGCCAGTAGTATAATGTCCAGGGACACTGAAGCTTTCTTT. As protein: CASSIMSRDTEAFF.

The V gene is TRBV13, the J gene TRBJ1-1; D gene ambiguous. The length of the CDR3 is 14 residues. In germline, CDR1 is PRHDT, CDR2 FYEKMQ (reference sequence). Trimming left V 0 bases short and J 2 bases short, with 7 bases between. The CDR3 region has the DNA TGTGCCAGCAGCTTAGGGTTAACAAACACTGAAGCTTTCTTT. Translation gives CASSLGLTNTEAFF.

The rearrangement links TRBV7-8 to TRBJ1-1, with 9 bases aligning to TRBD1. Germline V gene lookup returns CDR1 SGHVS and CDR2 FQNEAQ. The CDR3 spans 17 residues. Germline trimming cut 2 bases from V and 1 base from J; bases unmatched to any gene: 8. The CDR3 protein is CASSLPRDRVANTEAFF. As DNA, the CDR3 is TGTGCCAGCAGCTTACCTAGGGACAGGGTGGCGAACACTGAAGCTTTCTTT.

The CDR3 region is CASSSQDKNYEQYF. CDR3 nucleotides: TGTGCCAGCAGTTCGCAGGACAAGAACTACGAGCAGTACTTC. This chain joins TRBV27 and TRBJ2-7; a weak D match, TRBD1 (5 bases). The CDR3 consists of 14 residues. Germline assignment: CDR1 MNHEY and CDR2 SMNVEV (reference sequence). Trimming shortened V by 4 bases and J by 3 bases, and 13 bases separated the two germline ends.

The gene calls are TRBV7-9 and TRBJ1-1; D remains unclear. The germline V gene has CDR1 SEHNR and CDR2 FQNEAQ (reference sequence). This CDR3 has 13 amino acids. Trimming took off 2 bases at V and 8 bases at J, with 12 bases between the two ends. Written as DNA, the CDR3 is TGTGCCAGCAGCTTAATTGTGGGAAACGAAGCTTTCTTT. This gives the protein CASSLIVGNEAFF.

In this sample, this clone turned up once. Written as DNA, the CDR3 is TGTGCCAGCAGCAAATATCGGGGGAACTACAATGAGCAGTTCTTC. This codes for CASSKYRGNYNEQFF. The gene calls are TRBV21-1 and TRBJ2-1; the D call of TRBD2 is as the table states it, not checked on the DNA. TRBV21-1 is termed a pseudogene. The CDR3 is made up of 15 amino acids.

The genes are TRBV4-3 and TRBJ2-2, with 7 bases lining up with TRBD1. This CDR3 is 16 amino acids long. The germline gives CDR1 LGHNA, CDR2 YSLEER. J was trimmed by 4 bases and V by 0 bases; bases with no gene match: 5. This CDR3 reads CASSQETGQITGELFF. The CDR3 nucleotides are TGCGCCAGCAGCCAAGAAACGGGACAGATCACCGGGGAGCTGTTTTTT.

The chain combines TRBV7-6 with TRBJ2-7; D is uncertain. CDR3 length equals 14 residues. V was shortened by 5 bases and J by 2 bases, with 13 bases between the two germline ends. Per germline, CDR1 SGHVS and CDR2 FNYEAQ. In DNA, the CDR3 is TGTGCCAGCAGCGGTATAACAGCACCCTACGAGCAGTACTTC. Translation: CASSGITAPYEQYF.

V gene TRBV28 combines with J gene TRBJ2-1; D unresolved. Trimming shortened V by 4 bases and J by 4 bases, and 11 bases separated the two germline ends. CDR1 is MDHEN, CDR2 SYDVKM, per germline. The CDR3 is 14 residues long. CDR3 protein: CASSSIEGYNEQFF. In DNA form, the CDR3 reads TGTGCCAGCAGTTCGATCGAAGGATACAATGAGCAGTTCTTC.

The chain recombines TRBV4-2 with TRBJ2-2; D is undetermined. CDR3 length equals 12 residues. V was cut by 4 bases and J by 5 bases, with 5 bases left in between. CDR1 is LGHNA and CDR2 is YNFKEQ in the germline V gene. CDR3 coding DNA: TGTGCCAGCAGCCCCCCGACCGGGGAGCTGTTTTTT. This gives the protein CASSPPTGELFF.